This T cell receptor (beta chain) was recorded in a study of human T cells and chemical hapten exposure. TCRdb reprocessed the RACE reads with MiXCR, giving one entry per CDR3 protein. The table includes some 88,000 distinct CDR3 sequences, 11% detected once. CDR3 length: 15 residues. Trimming cost V 3 bases and J 6 bases, with 15 bases left between them. CDR1 and CDR2 (germline): PRHDT, FYEKMQ (reference sequence). As regards this clonotype: Its antigen is undetermined.

Time point here: patch test 2, 6 weeks after DPC sensitization. Regarding treatment: therapeutic diphenylcyclopropenone sensitization with weekly scalp DPC. General study findings and limits: After DPC sensitization, TCRs above 1 in 1000 frequency showed no change. Patch test score rose with PT1 expanded TCR count, significant at thresholds 8, 16 and 32, not 4.

The sample here was whole blood, taken in connection with sensitization to the hapten diphenylcyclopropenone (DPC). V and J are TRBV13 and TRBJ2-1; no firm D call. The TCR was taken from a man aged 35-49 years with alopecia areata. Some clones in this sample may be carry-over from other donors' samples. The CDR3 loop is CASSFKTWIPNEQFF. The CDR3 nucleotides are TGTGCCAGCAGCTTTAAGACCTGGATTCCCAATGAGCAGTTCTTC.